Below, 15 T cell receptor beta chains from the same sample are listed, as sequenced in a study of blood T cells in healthy people across ages. The use of a sample-barcoded 5' primer and a J-beta primer mix characterized a second PCR of roughly 7 to 11 cycles. TCRdb reanalysed the 5' RACE reads using MiXCR and keeps one entry per CDR3 protein. The sample has fewer than 1 million distinct CDR3 sequences, under 55% seen once. Sequenced: blood. The receptors derive from a man aged 60-69 years in good health.

The rearrangement uses TRBV11-2 and TRBJ2-5; D possibly corresponds to TRBD2 (6 bases). Looked up from germline, CDR1 is SGHAT and CDR2 is FQNNGV. CDR3 length equals 16 residues. Trimming stripped 1 base from V and 2 bases from J, with 14 bases between. The CDR3 DNA reads TGTGCCAGCAGCTTAGCCCACGGGACTTTTCAAGAGACCCAGTACTTC. Translating gives CASSLAHGTFQETQYF.

J is TRBJ2-1 and V is TRBV5-1; no reliable D call. The V end was cut by 0 bases, the J end by 7 bases, with 14 bases between. The CDR3 totals 15 residues. CDR1 is SGHRS and CDR2 is YFSETQ in the germline V gene. The CDR3: CASSLARALRNEQFF. CDR3 DNA: TGCGCCAGCAGCTTGGCCCGGGCCTTAAGGAATGAGCAGTTCTTC.

The chain joins TRBV15 to TRBJ2-3; perhaps D is TRBD1 or TRBD2 (5 bases each). Per the germline V gene, CDR1 is LNHNV and CDR2 is YYDKDF (reference sequence). Trimming cost V 0 bases and J 5 bases, with 12 bases left between them. This CDR3 is built from 15 residues. The CDR3 DNA reads as TGTGCCACCAGCAGAGAAGCGGTGGGGGTAGATACGCAGTATTTT. This encodes CATSREAVGVDTQYF.

In this sample, this clonotype turned up a few times. The V call is TRBV29-1, the J call TRBJ2-2; TRBD2 matches 7 bases. The J segment lost 4 bases and the V segment lost 3 bases, leaving 5 bases of the junction unmatched. This CDR3 spans 14 amino acids. Germline V gives CDR1 SQVTM, CDR2 ANQGSEA. CDR3 loop: CSVELLAVTGELFF. CDR3 in DNA: TGCAGCGTTGAGCTTCTAGCGGTCACCGGGGAGCTGTTTTTT.

The chain uses TRBV10-3 and TRBJ1-4; tentatively, D is TRBD1 (5 bases). This CDR3 has 13 residues. CDR1 ENHRY and CDR2 SYGVKD come from the germline V gene. V lost 6 bases and J lost 8, with 13 bases in between. In DNA, the CDR3 is TGTGCCATCAGCCAAGAGGGGTCGGAAAAACTGTTTTTT. It translates to CAISQEGSEKLFF.

This clonotype showed up just a few times. The rearrangement links TRBV9 to TRBJ2-7; 10 bases line up with TRBD1. This CDR3 has 14 residues. Germline V gene data show CDR1 as SGDLS and CDR2 as YYNGEE. V shed 3 bases and J 3 bases; nucleotides not matched to a gene: 3. CDR3 sequence (DNA): TGTGCCAGCAGCGCCGGACAGGGGGACTACGAGCAGTACTTC. Translated, it gives CASSAGQGDYEQYF. Based on the CDR3 plus reference TRBV9 and TRBJ2-7, the full variable domain is DSGVTQTPKHLITATGQRVTLRCSPRSGDLSVYWYQQSLDQGLQFLIQYYNGEERAKGNILERFSAQQFPDLHSELNLSSLELGDSALYFCASSAGQGDYEQYFGPGTRLTVT.

This clonotype was counted a few times. This rearrangement joins TRBV7-2 to TRBJ2-5; no clear D. The V and J ends lost 3 bases and 5 bases respectively, with 10 bases between them. Germline values: CDR1 SGHTA, CDR2 FQGNSA. The length of the CDR3 is 13 residues. The CDR3 loop is CASSLAAMETQYF. In DNA, the CDR3 is TGTGCCAGCAGCTTGGCAGCAATGGAGACCCAGTACTTC.

The chain couples TRBV5-1 to TRBJ2-1; 9 bases are shared with TRBD1. Germline values: CDR1 SGHRS, CDR2 YFSETQ. With 4 bases clipped from V and 5 bases from J, the junction kept 10 bases outside the gene matches. The CDR3 is 16 residues long. CDR3 in amino acids: CASSPGTGRSDNEQFF. The CDR3 DNA sequence: TGCGCCAGCAGCCCCGGGACAGGGAGATCGGACAATGAGCAGTTCTTC. The whole variable domain, remainder taken from reference TRBV5-1 and TRBJ2-1, is KAGVTQTPRYLIKTRGQQVTLSCSPISGHRSVSWYQQTPGQGLQFLFEYFSETQRNKGNFPGRFSGRQFSNSRSEMNVSTLELGDSALYLCASSPGTGRSDNEQFFGPGTRLTVL.

This clonotype was observed a few times. V and J are TRBV7-6 and TRBJ1-6; TRBD1 matches 8 bases. The CDR3 covers 14 residues. V was pared by 5 bases and J by 10 bases, with 7 bases of the junction left unmatched. Germline V gene data show CDR1 as SGHVS and CDR2 as FNYEAQ. The CDR3 loop is CASSDRTGPSPLHF. Written as DNA, the CDR3 is TGTGCCAGCAGCGATAGGACAGGGCCCTCACCCCTCCACTTT.

This clonotype was observed a few times. The CDR3, as DNA: TGTGCCAGCAGCTTGGGGGACAGGGTCAGCACAGATACGCAGTATTTT. Its translation is CASSLGDRVSTDTQYF. The V and J genes are TRBV5-8 and TRBJ2-3; 9 bases are shared with TRBD1. J gave up 0 bases and V 0 bases, and 2 bases lay outside the gene matches. The CDR3 length is 16 residues. From germline, CDR1 is SGHTS and CDR2 YDEGEE.

The chain uses TRBV6-2 or TRBV6-3 and TRBJ2-2; D may be TRBD1 or TRBD2 (5 bases each). V lost 4 bases, J lost 2 bases, and 14 bases lay in between. The V gene's germline CDR1 is MNHEY and CDR2 SVGEGT. This CDR3 spans 16 amino acids. In DNA form, the CDR3 reads TGTGCCAGCAGTTTGATTCCGGGACCTAACACCGGGGAGCTGTTTTTT. Its translation: CASSLIPGPNTGELFF.

The chain links TRBV5-1 to TRBJ1-1; 9 bases line up with TRBD1. The J segment lost 2 bases and the V segment lost 7 bases, leaving 12 bases of the junction unmatched. The CDR3 is made up of 16 amino acids. CDR1 and CDR2 from the germline V gene are SGHRS and YFSETQ. The CDR3 here is CASGLGTGTGNTEAFF. The CDR3, as DNA: TGCGCCAGCGGCCTCGGGACAGGGACAGGAAACACTGAAGCTTTCTTT.

The chain is built from TRBV20-1 and TRBJ2-5; 12 bases are shared with TRBD2. The last part of the DNA fits TRBJ2-7 better; the J call may be wrong. The CDR3 has 14 amino acids. Germline assignment: CDR1 DFQATT and CDR2 SNEGSKA (reference sequence). The CDR3 bases are TGCAGTGCTCCGGGGACTAGCGGGCGCCGCGAGCAGTACTTC. Its translation is CSAPGTSGRREQYF.

The chain carries TRBV7-8 and TRBJ2-4; 10 nucleotides agree with TRBD1. The J call may be incorrect, as the DNA end agrees better with TRBJ2-7. This CDR3 contains 14 residues. Germline V CDR1 and CDR2: SGHVS, FQNEAQ. The CDR3 coding sequence is TGTGCCAGCAGCCTAGGGACAGGGGCCGACGAGCAGTACTTC. The encoded protein is CASSLGTGADEQYF.

This clonotype has only a few counts. The rearrangement links TRBV10-3 to TRBJ2-7; a possible D gene is TRBD2 (5 bases). Germline assignment: CDR1 ENHRY and CDR2 SYGVKD. The V end was cut by 4 bases, the J end by 0 bases, with 10 bases between. The CDR3 loop spans 14 amino acids. The CDR3 DNA reads TGTGCCATCAGTGGAGGGAAGAGCTCCTACGAGCAGTACTTC. Its translation is CAISGGKSSYEQYF.